Sequencing of this TCR beta chain was carried out in a study of cytomegalovirus exposure and HLA in healthy donors. The wider study: Earlier results showed roughly 120 million unique TCR beta sequences derived from around 170 million T cells.

Points from the study as a whole: CMV serostatus was the sole immune exposure information available.

Healthy individuals who donated bone marrow served as the donors. Remarks on this clone: Its antigen is still unknown.

V shed 3 bases, J shed 5 bases, and the junction held 3 bases outside the gene matches. CDR1 KGHSH and CDR2 LQKENI come from the germline V gene. The CDR3 is made up of 13 amino acids. The PCR made use of 60 Vbeta and 13 Jbeta primers. Original methodology: An analysis performed later counted 72 million or so unique TCR beta chains (roughly 11 million of them shared). The method was immunoSEQ multiplex PCR; TCRdb's version includes in-frame clones alone and lacks a portion of them. Clonal size and the V and J genes are those of that table, whereas D and trimming came from the DNA. Here the sample spans some 110,000 clones, 70% being singletons.

The sequenced sample was PBMCs. This clonotype was obtained from a man aged 25 to 45 in good health and CMV-seropositive. The chain uses TRBV18 and TRBJ1-2, with 7 bases fitting TRBD1. CDR3 nucleotides: TGTGCCAGCTCACCGGGGACAGAATATGGCTACACCTTC. Residues: CASSPGTEYGYTF.